The clone carrying this TCR beta chain was seen only once. The table came from immunoSEQ multiplex PCR; TCRdb's copy has only in-frame clones and leaves some out. The table lists around 70,000 clones, about 94% of them singletons, with approximately 3% in the top ten. The sample belongs to a study of control samples from healthy donors and cancer patients. Germline V gene sequence: CDR1 LNHDA, CDR2 SQIVND (reference sequence). This CDR3 contains 17 residues. J was trimmed by 7 bases and V by 4 bases; bases with no gene match: 15. This chain links TRBV19 with TRBJ1-4, with 7 nucleotides matching TRBD1. Material: blood. The TCR comes from a woman aged 25 to 45 in good health. CDR3 protein: CASSTTSTGDWREKLFF. The CDR3 DNA follows: TGTGCCAGTAGTACCACAAGTACAGGGGACTGGCGTGAAAAACTGTTTTTT.